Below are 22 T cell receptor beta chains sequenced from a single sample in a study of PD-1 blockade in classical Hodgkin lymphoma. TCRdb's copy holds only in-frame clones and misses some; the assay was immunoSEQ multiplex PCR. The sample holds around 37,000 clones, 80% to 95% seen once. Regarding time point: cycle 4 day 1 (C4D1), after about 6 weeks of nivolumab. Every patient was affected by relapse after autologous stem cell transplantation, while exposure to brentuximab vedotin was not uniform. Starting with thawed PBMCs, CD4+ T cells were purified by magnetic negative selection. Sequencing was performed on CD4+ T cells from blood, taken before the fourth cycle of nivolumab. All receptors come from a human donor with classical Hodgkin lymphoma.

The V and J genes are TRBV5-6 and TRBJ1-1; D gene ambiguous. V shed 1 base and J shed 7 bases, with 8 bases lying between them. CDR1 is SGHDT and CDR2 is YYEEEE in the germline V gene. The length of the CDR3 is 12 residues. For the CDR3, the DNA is TGTGCCAGCAGCTTGCCCGGAGGTGAAGCTTTCTTT. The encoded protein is CASSLPGGEAFF. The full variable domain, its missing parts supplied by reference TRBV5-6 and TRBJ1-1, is DAGVTQSPTHLIKTRGQQVTLRCSPKSGHDTVSWYQQALGQGPQFIFQYYEEEERQRGNFPDRFSGHQFPNYSSELNVNALLLGDSALYLCASSLPGGEAFFGQGTRLTVV.

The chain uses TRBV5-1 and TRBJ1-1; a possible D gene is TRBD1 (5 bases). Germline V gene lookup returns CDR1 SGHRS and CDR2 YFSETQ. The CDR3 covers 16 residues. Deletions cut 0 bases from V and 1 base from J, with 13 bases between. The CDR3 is CASSLVRQQRNTEAFF. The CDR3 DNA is TGCGCCAGCAGCTTGGTTAGACAGCAAAGGAACACTGAAGCTTTCTTT.

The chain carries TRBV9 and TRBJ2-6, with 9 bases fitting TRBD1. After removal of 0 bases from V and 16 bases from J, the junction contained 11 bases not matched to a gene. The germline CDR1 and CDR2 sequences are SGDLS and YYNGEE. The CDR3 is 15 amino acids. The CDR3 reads CASSVVGRTGENLTF. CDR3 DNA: TGTGCCAGCAGCGTAGTGGGTCGGACAGGGGAGAATCTGACTTTC.

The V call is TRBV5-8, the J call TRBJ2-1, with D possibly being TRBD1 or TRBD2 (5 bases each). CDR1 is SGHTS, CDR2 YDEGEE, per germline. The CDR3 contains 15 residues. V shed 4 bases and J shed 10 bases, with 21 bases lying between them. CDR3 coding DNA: TGTGCCAGCAGCGCTCGAGCTCTTGTGGGGGTGGAGCAGTTCTTC. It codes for CASSARALVGVEQFF.

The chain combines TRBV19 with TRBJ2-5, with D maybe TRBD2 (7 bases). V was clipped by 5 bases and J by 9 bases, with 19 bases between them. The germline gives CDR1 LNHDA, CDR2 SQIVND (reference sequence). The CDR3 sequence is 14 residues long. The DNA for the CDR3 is TGTGCCAGTAGTTCGCGGGCGGGGGCTCGAGCCCAGTACTTC. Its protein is CASSSRAGARAQYF.

CDR3 nucleotide sequence: TGCGCCAGCAGCTTGGGTGTCACCTCGGGAGCTTTCTTT. Protein: CASSLGVTSGAFF. The V call is TRBV5-1, the J call TRBJ1-1; D not resolved. The germline V gene has CDR1 SGHRS and CDR2 YFSETQ. Trimming cost V 0 bases and J 10 bases, with 13 bases left between them. The CDR3 has 13 amino acids.

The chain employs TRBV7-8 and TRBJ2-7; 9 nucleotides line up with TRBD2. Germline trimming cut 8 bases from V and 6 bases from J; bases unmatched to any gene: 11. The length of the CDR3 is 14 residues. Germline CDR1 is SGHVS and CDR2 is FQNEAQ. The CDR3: CASSRPSGMVEQYF. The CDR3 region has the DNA TGTGCCAGCTCAAGACCTAGCGGGATGGTCGAGCAGTACTTC.

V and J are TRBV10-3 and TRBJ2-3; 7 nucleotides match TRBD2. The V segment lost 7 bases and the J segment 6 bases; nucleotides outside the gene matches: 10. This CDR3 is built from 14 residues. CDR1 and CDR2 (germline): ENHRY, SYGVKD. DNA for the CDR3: TGTGCCATCACTATGAGGGAGGGAGCGGATACGCAGTATTTT. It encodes CAITMREGADTQYF.

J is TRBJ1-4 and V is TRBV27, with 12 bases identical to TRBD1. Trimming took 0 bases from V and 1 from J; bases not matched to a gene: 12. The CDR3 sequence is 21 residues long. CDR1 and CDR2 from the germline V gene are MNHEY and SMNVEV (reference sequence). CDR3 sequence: CASSLSPIGTGGLGTNEKLFF. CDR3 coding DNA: TGTGCCAGCAGTTTATCCCCCATTGGGACAGGGGGCCTGGGAACTAATGAAAAACTGTTTTTT. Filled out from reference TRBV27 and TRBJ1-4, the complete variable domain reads EAQVTQNPRYLITVTGKKLTVTCSQNMNHEYMSWYRQDPGLGLRQIYYSMNVEVTDKGDVPEGYKVSRKEKRNFPLILESPSPNQTSLYFCASSLSPIGTGGLGTNEKLFFGSGTQLSVL.

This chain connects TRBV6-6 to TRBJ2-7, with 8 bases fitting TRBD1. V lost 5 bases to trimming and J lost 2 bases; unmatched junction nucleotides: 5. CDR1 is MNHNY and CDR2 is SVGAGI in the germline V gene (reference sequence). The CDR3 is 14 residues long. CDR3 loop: CASSNPGQAYEQYF. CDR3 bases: TGTGCCAGCAGTAACCCGGGACAGGCCTACGAGCAGTACTTC.

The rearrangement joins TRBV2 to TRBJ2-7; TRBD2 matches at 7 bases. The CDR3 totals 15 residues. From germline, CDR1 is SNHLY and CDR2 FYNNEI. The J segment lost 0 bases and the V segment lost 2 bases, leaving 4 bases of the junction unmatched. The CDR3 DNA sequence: TGTGCCAGCAGTGAACGGACGGGAGGCTCCTACGAGCAGTACTTC. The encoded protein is CASSERTGGSYEQYF. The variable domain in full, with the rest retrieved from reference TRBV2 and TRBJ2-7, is EPEVTQTPSHQVTQMGQEVILRCVPISNHLYFYWYRQILGQKVEFLVSFYNNEISEKSEIFDDQFSVERPDGSNFTLKIRSTKLEDSAMYFCASSERTGGSYEQYFGPGTRLTVT.

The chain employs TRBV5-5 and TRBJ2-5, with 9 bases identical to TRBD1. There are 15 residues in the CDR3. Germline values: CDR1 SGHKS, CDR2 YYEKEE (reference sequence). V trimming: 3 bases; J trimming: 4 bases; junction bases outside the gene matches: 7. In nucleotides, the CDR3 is TGTGCCAGCAGCTCGGACAGGGGATGGGGAGAGACCCAGTACTTC. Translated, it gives CASSSDRGWGETQYF.

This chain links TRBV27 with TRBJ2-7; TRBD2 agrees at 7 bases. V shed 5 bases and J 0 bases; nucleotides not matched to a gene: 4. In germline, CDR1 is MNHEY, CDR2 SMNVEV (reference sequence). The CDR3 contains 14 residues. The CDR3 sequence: CASSLADNSYEQYF. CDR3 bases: TGTGCCAGCAGTCTAGCGGACAACTCCTACGAGCAGTACTTC.

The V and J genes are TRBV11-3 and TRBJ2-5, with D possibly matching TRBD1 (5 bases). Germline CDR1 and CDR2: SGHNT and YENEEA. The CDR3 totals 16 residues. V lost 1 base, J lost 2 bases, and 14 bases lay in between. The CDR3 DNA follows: TGTGCCAGCAGCTTAGGACTTGACAGCGATCAAGAGACCCAGTACTTC. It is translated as CASSLGLDSDQETQYF.

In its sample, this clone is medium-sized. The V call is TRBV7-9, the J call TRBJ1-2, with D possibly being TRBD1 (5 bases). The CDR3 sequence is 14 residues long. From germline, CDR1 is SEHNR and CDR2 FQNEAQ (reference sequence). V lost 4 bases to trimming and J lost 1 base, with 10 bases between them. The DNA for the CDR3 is TGTGCCAGCAGCTCCGGGACGGTTAACTATGGCTACACCTTC. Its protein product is CASSSGTVNYGYTF.

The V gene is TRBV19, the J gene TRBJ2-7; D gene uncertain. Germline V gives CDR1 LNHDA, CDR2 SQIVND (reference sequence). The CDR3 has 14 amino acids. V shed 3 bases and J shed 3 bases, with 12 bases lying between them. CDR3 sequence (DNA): TGTGCCAGTAGTATCCTAGTTAACCACTACGAGCAGTACTTC. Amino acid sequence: CASSILVNHYEQYF. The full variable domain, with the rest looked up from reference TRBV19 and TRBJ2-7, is DGGITQSPKYLFRKEGQNVTLSCEQNLNHDAMYWYRQDPGQGLRLIYYSQIVNDFQKGDIAEGYSVSREKKESFPLTVTSAQKNPTAFYLCASSILVNHYEQYFGPGTRLTVT.

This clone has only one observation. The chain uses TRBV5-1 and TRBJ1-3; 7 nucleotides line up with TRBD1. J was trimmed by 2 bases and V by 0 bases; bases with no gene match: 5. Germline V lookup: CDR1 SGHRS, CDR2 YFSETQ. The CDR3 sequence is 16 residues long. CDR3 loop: CASSLGQGVAGNTIYF. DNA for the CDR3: TGCGCCAGCAGCTTGGGACAGGGAGTAGCTGGAAACACCATATATTTT.

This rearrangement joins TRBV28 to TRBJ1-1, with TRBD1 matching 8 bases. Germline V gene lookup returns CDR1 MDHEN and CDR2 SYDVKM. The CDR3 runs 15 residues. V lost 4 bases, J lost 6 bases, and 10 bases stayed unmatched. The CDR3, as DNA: TGTGCCAGCAGTTCCCCGGACAGGGAGGGTGCTGAAGCTTTCTTT. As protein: CASSSPDREGAEAFF.

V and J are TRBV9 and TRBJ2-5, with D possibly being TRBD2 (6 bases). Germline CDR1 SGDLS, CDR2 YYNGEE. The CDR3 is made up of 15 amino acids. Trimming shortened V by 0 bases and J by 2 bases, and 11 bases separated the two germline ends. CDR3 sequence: CASSVGGTLQETQYF. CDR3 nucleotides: TGTGCCAGCAGCGTAGGGGGGACTCTACAAGAGACCCAGTACTTC.

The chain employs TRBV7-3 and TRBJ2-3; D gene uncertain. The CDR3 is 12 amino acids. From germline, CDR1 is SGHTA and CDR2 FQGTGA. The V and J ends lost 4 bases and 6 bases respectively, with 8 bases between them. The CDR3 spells CASSSGGDTQYF. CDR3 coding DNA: TGTGCCAGCAGCTCTGGTGGGGATACGCAGTATTTT.

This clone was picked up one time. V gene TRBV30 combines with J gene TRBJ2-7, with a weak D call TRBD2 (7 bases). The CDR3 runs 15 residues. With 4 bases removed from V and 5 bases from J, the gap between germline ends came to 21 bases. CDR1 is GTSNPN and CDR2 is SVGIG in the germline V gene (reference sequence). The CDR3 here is CAWTDLGGGENEQYF. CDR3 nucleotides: TGTGCCTGGACCGACCTAGGGGGGGGTGAGAACGAGCAGTACTTC.

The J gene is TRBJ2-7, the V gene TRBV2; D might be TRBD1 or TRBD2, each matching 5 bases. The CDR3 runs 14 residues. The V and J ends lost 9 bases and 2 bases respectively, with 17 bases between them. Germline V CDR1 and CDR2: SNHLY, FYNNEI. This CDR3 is CASIIDSGPYEQYF. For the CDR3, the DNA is TGTGCCAGTATAATTGACAGCGGACCCTACGAGCAGTACTTC. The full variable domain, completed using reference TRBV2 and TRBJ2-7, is EPEVTQTPSHQVTQMGQEVILRCVPISNHLYFYWYRQILGQKVEFLVSFYNNEISEKSEIFDDQFSVERPDGSNFTLKIRSTKLEDSAMYFCASIIDSGPYEQYFGPGTRLTVT.